These 2 T cell receptor beta chains were sequenced from one sample in a study of cytomegalovirus exposure and HLA in healthy donors. The PCR made use of 60 Vbeta and 13 Jbeta primers. Here immunoSEQ multiplex PCR was the method, and the copy in TCRdb shows in-frame clones only, minus some. Here the sample spans roughly 34,000 clones, around 80% being singletons. The sequenced sample was PBMCs. These receptors originate from a young woman in good health and CMV-seronegative.

Of note for this clone: The conserved phenylalanine or tryptophan normally closing the CDR3 is absent here, so this likely arose from a read error. The chain uses TRBV6-5 and TRBJ2-7, with D perhaps matching TRBD1 (5 bases). CDR1 and CDR2 from the germline V gene are MNHEY and SVGAGI. Trimming took 6 bases from V and 5 from J, leaving 17 bases between them. The CDR3 extends over 14 amino acids. This CDR3 reads CASRTRVSVDEQYL. The DNA of the CDR3 is TGTGCCAGCAGGACCAGGGTATCGGTCGACGAGCAGTACCTC.

This chain uses TRBV7-6 with TRBJ2-1; TRBD1 might be the D (6 bases). Trimming removed 2 bases at V and 3 bases at J, with 14 bases between. The CDR3 covers 16 residues. Germline CDR1 SGHVS, CDR2 FNYEAQ. CDR3 nucleotides: TGTGCCAGCAGCTTAACCACAGGGAGCCTCTACAATGAGCAGTTCTTC. Residues: CASSLTTGSLYNEQFF.